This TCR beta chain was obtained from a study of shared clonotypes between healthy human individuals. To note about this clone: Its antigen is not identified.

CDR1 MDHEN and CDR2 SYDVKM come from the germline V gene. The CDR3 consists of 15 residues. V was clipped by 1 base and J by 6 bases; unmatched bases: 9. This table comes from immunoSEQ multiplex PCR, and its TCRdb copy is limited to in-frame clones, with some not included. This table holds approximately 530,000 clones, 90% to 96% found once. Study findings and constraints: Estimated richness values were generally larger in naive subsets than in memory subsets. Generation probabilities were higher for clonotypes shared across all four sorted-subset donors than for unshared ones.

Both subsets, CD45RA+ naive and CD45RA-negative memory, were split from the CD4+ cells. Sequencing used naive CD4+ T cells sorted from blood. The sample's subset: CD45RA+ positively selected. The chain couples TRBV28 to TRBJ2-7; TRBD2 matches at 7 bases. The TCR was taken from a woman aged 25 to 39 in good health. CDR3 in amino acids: CASSLSASGRPEQYF. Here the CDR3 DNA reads TGTGCCAGCAGTTTATCGGCTAGCGGAAGGCCCGAGCAGTACTTC.